Following are 15 T cell receptor beta chains from one sample sequenced in a study of blood T cell repertoires in COVID-19 (TCRdb year 2020). Library preparation employed the immunoSEQ multiplex PCR assay. TCRdb mirrors the immuneACCESS table, restricted to in-frame sequences. Some clones are absent from its copies; in checked studies, under half trace to an unresolved V gene, and the reason for the others is unknown. The sample table lists about 140,000 clones, roughly 85% of them with a count of one. The ten largest clones add up to around 2.9% of the sample. Sequences were obtained from PBMCs or T cells enriched from blood (not recorded which). These receptors were collected from a woman aged 45-60 years who had recovered from COVID-19.

The rearrangement joins TRBV5-1 to TRBJ2-7; 11 bases line up with TRBD1. Germline V gene lookup returns CDR1 SGHRS and CDR2 YFSETQ. With 5 bases clipped from V and 5 bases from J, the junction kept 6 bases outside the gene matches. CDR3 size: 14 residues. The CDR3 spells CASSSRTGGHEQYF. CDR3 nucleotide sequence: TGCGCCAGCAGTTCCCGGACAGGGGGCCACGAGCAGTACTTC. The full variable domain, with the rest looked up from reference TRBV5-1 and TRBJ2-7, is KAGVTQTPRYLIKTRGQQVTLSCSPISGHRSVSWYQQTPGQGLQFLFEYFSETQRNKGNFPGRFSGRQFSNSRSEMNVSTLELGDSALYLCASSSRTGGHEQYFGPGTRLTVT.

This clone was picked up a small number of times. The chain recombines TRBV27 with TRBJ1-5; D perhaps matches TRBD1 (6 bases). Looked up from germline, CDR1 is MNHEY and CDR2 is SMNVEV (reference sequence). V was clipped by 2 bases and J by 7 bases, with 15 bases between them. The CDR3 covers 15 residues. As DNA, the CDR3 is TGTGCCAGCAGTTTAGGATACGGGGACAACCAGCCCCAGCATTTT. The encoded protein is CASSLGYGDNQPQHF.

This clone was seen a single time. The genes are TRBV30 and TRBJ2-7; the D gene is possibly TRBD2 (6 bases). The CDR3 has 16 residues. Trimming stripped 4 bases from V and 4 bases from J, with 23 bases between. Germline CDR1 is GTSNPN and CDR2 is SVGIG (reference sequence). The CDR3 loop is CAWNPTGEGDRYEQYF. The DNA for the CDR3 is TGTGCCTGGAATCCCACGGGGGAAGGGGATCGGTACGAGCAGTACTTC.

The chain combines TRBV7-3 with TRBJ2-3; D is uncertain. The CDR3 spans 15 residues. With 6 bases removed from V and 0 bases from J, the gap between germline ends came to 13 bases. CDR1 and CDR2 (germline): SGHTA, FQGTGA. For the CDR3, the DNA is TGTGCCAGCAGTCCCAGGCAAGGAAGCACAGATACGCAGTATTTT. Its protein product is CASSPRQGSTDTQYF.

The rearrangement uses TRBV29-1 and TRBJ2-1, with 7 bases matching TRBD2. V was pared by 4 bases and J by 8 bases, with 8 bases of the junction left unmatched. Germline CDR1 is SQVTM and CDR2 is ANQGSEA. This CDR3 comprises 13 residues. CDR3 sequence: CSVASGNADEQFF. The CDR3 bases are TGCAGCGTTGCCAGCGGGAATGCAGATGAGCAGTTCTTC.

This rearrangement joins TRBV29-1 to TRBJ2-5; D is possibly TRBD1 (6 bases). The CDR3 sequence is 13 residues long. V was trimmed by 3 bases and J by 5 bases, leaving 13 bases between them. Germline CDR1 is SQVTM and CDR2 is ANQGSEA. In DNA form, the CDR3 reads TGCAGCGTTGATAACAGGGTGGGGGAGACCCAGTACTTC. It codes for CSVDNRVGETQYF.

This chain uses TRBV5-1 with TRBJ1-5; D call uncertain. Germline V gene lookup returns CDR1 SGHRS and CDR2 YFSETQ. V was pared by 0 bases and J by 6 bases, with 13 bases between. The CDR3 is made up of 15 amino acids. CDR3 nucleotide sequence: TGCGCCAGCAGCTTGGCCGGGGTTTATGGTCAGCCCCAGCATTTT. Residues: CASSLAGVYGQPQHF.

CDR3 DNA sequence: TGTGCCAGCAGCTTGACAGGGAGTCAGCCCCAGCATTTT. It codes for CASSLTGSQPQHF. This chain links TRBV7-6 with TRBJ1-5; TRBD1 matches 7 bases. The germline V gene has CDR1 SGHVS and CDR2 FNYEAQ. This CDR3 spans 13 amino acids. Trimming took 3 bases from V and 6 from J; bases not matched to a gene: 2.

The chain combines TRBV6-2 or TRBV6-3 with TRBJ2-1; D is ambiguous. Germline CDR1 and CDR2: MNHEY and SVGEGT. With 0 bases removed from V and 0 bases from J, the gap between germline ends came to 12 bases. This CDR3 has 17 residues. The CDR3 region has the DNA TGTGCCAGCAGTTACTCCCCGACTCCTAGCTCCTACAATGAGCAGTTCTTC. Translation gives CASSYSPTPSSYNEQFF.

V is TRBV3-1 (or the pseudogene TRBV3-2) and J is TRBJ1-2; 10 nucleotides agree with TRBD1. The germline CDR1 and CDR2 sequences are LGHDT and YNNKEL (reference sequence). V was pared by 10 bases and J by 7 bases, with 9 bases of the junction left unmatched. The CDR3 runs 13 residues. Here the CDR3 DNA reads TGTGCCACCTCGGACAGGGGGGCAGGTGGCTACACCTTC. Residues: CATSDRGAGGYTF.

The chain links TRBV28 to TRBJ2-3, with 10 bases fitting TRBD2. V trimming: 5 bases; J trimming: 1 base; junction bases outside the gene matches: 6. In germline, CDR1 is MDHEN, CDR2 SYDVKM. This CDR3 region has 16 residues. The CDR3: CASSPIAGGGTDTQYF. The CDR3 bases are TGTGCCAGCAGTCCCATAGCGGGGGGAGGCACAGATACGCAGTATTTT.

This chain joins TRBV11-3 and TRBJ1-3, with 7 bases that match TRBD1. After removal of 1 base from V and 1 base from J, the junction contained 7 bases not matched to a gene. Germline V gives CDR1 SGHNT, CDR2 YENEEA. The CDR3 covers 17 residues. Here the CDR3 DNA reads TGTGCCAGCAGCTTAGGGACAGGACCGTTATCTGGAAACACCATATATTTT. Translating it yields CASSLGTGPLSGNTIYF. The full variable domain, in which reference TRBV11-3 and TRBJ1-3 provide the parts outside the CDR3, is EAGVVQSPRYKIIEKKQPVAFWCNPISGHNTLYWYLQNLGQGPELLIRYENEEAVDDSQLPKDRFSAERLKGVDSTLKIQPAELGDSAVYLCASSLGTGPLSGNTIYFGEGSWLTVV.

CDR3 DNA: TGTGCCAGCTCGGGCCTGATGAACACTGAAGCTTTCTTT. The encoded protein is CASSGLMNTEAFF. V is TRBV18 and J is TRBJ1-1, with unresolved D. Trimming pared 6 bases from V and 0 bases from J, leaving 8 bases between. There are 13 residues in the CDR3. CDR1 is KGHSH and CDR2 is LQKENI in the germline V gene.

V and J are TRBV10-1 and TRBJ2-3; the match to TRBD1 covers 8 bases. Germline V gene data show CDR1 as WNHNN and CDR2 as SYGVQD (reference sequence). V gave up 4 bases and J gave up 2 bases; unmatched junction bases: 5. The CDR3 is 15 residues long. CDR3 nucleotides: TGCGCCAGCAGTGCCGGACAGGGAGACACAGATACGCAGTATTTT. As protein: CASSAGQGDTDTQYF.

The chain employs TRBV5-1 and TRBJ1-3, with no clear D. Trimming removed 0 bases from V and 1 base from J, with 8 bases in between. Germline CDR1 SGHRS, CDR2 YFSETQ. The CDR3 consists of 15 residues. Here the CDR3 DNA reads TGCGCCAGCAGCTTGGTCGGGGATTCTGGAAACACCATATATTTT. It translates to CASSLVGDSGNTIYF.